What follows is one T cell receptor (beta chain) and its context. Germline CDR1 DFQATT, CDR2 SNEGSKA (reference sequence). The CDR3 length is 14 residues. Trimming left V 5 bases short and J 7 bases short, with 20 bases between. A single record per CDR3 protein comes from TCRdb applying MiXCR to the RT-PCR reads. Among about 160,000 distinct CDR3 sequences, about 10% were seen once, and the ten largest hold around 35%. This record comes from a study of response to subunit inactivated influenza vaccine. The sequence was collected from a man aged 50 to 75 who received an inactivated influenza vaccine. The starting material was CD8+ T cells sorted from PBMCs, obtained around 2 years after vaccination. This chain connects TRBV20-1 to TRBJ1-1, with a possible D match to TRBD1 (5 bases). For the CDR3, the DNA is TGCAGTGCTTATGCCATCAGAGGGGACCTTGAAGCTTTCTTT. This encodes CSAYAIRGDLEAFF.